This TCR beta chain was retrieved from a study of cytomegalovirus exposure and HLA in healthy donors. PCR amplification relied on 60 Vbeta primers (plus 13 Jbeta primers). Here immunoSEQ multiplex PCR was the method, and the copy in TCRdb shows in-frame clones only, minus some. This specimen shows about 60,000 clones; the ten leading clones hold roughly 9%. The CDR3 spans 10 residues. The germline gives CDR1 MRHNA, CDR2 SNTAGT. This chain links TRBV6-4 with TRBJ2-5; D perhaps matches TRBD1 (5 bases). The sequencing input was PBMCs. The receptor's source is a middle-aged man in good health and CMV-seropositive. The DNA for the CDR3 is TGTGCAAGAAGGGGTGAGACCCAGTACTTC. Its translation is CARRGETQYF.